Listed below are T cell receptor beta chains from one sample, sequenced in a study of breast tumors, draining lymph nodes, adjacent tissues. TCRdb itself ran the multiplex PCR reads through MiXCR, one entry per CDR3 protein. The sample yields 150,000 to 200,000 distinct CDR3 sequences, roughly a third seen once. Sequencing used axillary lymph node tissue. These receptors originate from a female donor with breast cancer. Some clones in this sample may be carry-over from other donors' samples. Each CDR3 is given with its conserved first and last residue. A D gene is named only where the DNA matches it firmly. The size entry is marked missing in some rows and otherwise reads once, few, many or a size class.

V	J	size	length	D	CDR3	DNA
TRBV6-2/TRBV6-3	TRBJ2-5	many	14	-	CASRLPVATETQYF	TGTGCCAGCAGATTACCAGTCGCGACGGAGACCCAGTACTTC
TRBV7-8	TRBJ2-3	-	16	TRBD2	CASSPGLAGEGDTQYF	TGTGCCAGCAGCCCGGGACTAGCGGGGGAGGGAGATACGCAGTATTTT
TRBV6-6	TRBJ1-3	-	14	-	CASRDGGTGNTIYF	TGTGCCAGCAGGGACGGGGGTACTGGAAACACCATATATTTT
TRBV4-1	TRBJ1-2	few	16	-	CASSQEGTNSNYGYTF	TGCGCCAGCAGCCAAGAGGGGACAAACTCTAACTATGGCTACACCTTC
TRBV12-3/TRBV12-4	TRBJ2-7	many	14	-	CASSLGGQGYEQYF	TGTGCCAGCAGTTTAGGAGGGCAGGGCTACGAGCAGTACTTC
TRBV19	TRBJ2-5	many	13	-	CASSIQGGETQYF	TGTGCCAGTAGTATACAGGGGGGGGAGACCCAGTACTTC
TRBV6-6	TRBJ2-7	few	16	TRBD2	CASSPSSGTSSYEQYF	TGTGCCAGCAGTCCCTCCTCCGGGACTAGCAGCTACGAGCAGTACTTC
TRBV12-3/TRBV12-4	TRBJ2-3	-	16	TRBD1	CASSSRGQGELDTQYF	TGTGCCAGCAGTTCCCGGGGACAGGGGGAGTTAGATACGCAGTATTTT
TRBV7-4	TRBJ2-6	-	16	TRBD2	CASSRRTSGRANVLTF	TGTGCCAGCAGCCGACGGACTAGCGGGAGGGCCAACGTCCTGACTTTC
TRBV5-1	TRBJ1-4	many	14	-	CASSLGGSDEKLFF	TGCGCCAGCAGCTTGGGGGGGTCGGATGAAAAACTGTTTTTT
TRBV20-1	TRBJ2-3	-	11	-	CSALLYNEQYF	TGCAGTGCTCTTCTATACAATGAGCAGTATTTT